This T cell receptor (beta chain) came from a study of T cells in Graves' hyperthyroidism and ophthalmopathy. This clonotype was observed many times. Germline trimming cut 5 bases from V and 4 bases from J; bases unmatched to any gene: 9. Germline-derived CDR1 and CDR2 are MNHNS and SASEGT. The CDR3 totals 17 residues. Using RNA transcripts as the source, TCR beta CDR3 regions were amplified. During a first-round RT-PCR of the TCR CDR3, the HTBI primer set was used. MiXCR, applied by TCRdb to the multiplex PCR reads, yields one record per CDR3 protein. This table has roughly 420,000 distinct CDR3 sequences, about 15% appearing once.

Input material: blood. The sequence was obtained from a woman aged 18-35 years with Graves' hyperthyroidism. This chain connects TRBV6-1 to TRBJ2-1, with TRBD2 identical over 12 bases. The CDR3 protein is CASSTFRTSGRYNEQFF. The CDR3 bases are TGTGCCAGCAGTACCTTCCGAACTAGCGGGAGGTACAATGAGCAGTTCTTC.